The rows below give T cell receptor beta chains drawn from one sample of a study of radiation and T cells in renal cell carcinoma. Data came from immunoSEQ multiplex PCR; TCRdb stores just in-frame clones and leaves some out. The sample contains over 45,000 clones, 65% to 85% of which appear only once. The starting material was blood, obtained from a patient whose treatment included radiotherapy and nephrectomy. The source of these receptors is a man aged 60 to 75 with renal cell carcinoma. CDR3s include the opening cysteine and the closing phenylalanine or tryptophan. The D gene is left open where the match is weak. Some rows mark clone size as missing; the rest say once, few, many or name a class of expanded clone.

clone_size: few; d_call: -; v_call: TRBV7-6; j_call: TRBJ1-2; cdr3_nt: TGTGCCAGCAGCCCATCGGGCATCAGGGAGGAGGGCTACACCTTC; cdr3_aa: CASSPSGIREEGYTF
clone_size: -; d_call: -; v_call: TRBV6-1; j_call: TRBJ1-1; cdr3_nt: TGTGCCAGCAGTGAGTTGGGTCTCTGGAGGGGAACTGAAGCTTTCTTT; cdr3_aa: CASSELGLWRGTEAFF
clone_size: -; d_call: -; v_call: TRBV18; j_call: TRBJ1-2; cdr3_nt: TGTGCCAGCTCACCACCGGGGGCCCCTAACTATGGCTACACCTTC; cdr3_aa: CASSPPGAPNYGYTF
clone_size: once; d_call: TRBD1; v_call: TRBV19; j_call: TRBJ1-6; cdr3_nt: TGTGCCAGTAGTGTCCGGACAGGAGTCCCCCTCCACTTT; cdr3_aa: CASSVRTGVPLHF
clone_size: -; d_call: -; v_call: TRBV11-2; j_call: TRBJ2-5; cdr3_nt: TGTGCCAGCAGCTTGGGCAGGCACCAAGAGACCCAGTACTTC; cdr3_aa: CASSLGRHQETQYF
clone_size: -; d_call: TRBD2; v_call: TRBV7-9; j_call: TRBJ2-1; cdr3_nt: TGTGCCAGCAGCCGTATGGGGACTAGCGGGGGGAATGAGCAGTTCTTC; cdr3_aa: CASSRMGTSGGNEQFF
clone_size: -; d_call: -; v_call: TRBV21-1; j_call: TRBJ2-3; cdr3_nt: TGTGCCAGCAGCAAATTAATCACAGATACGCAGTATTTT; cdr3_aa: CASSKLITDTQYF
clone_size: -; d_call: -; v_call: TRBV7-8; j_call: TRBJ1-2; cdr3_nt: TGTGCCAGCAGCGATACAGGGTTTGGCTACACCTTC; cdr3_aa: CASSDTGFGYTF
clone_size: -; d_call: TRBD1; v_call: TRBV29-1; j_call: TRBJ2-7; cdr3_nt: TGCAGCGTTGAAGGGACAGGGAAGGACGAGCAGTACTTC; cdr3_aa: CSVEGTGKDEQYF
clone_size: -; d_call: -; v_call: TRBV30; j_call: TRBJ1-6; cdr3_nt: TGTGCCTGGAGTTGGGGGGATTCACCCCTCCACTTT; cdr3_aa: CAWSWGDSPLHF
clone_size: -; d_call: -; v_call: TRBV4-1; j_call: TRBJ2-2; cdr3_nt: TGCGCCAGCAGCACCCCGGACCTCGCGGAGCTGTTTTTT; cdr3_aa: CASSTPDLAELFF
clone_size: -; d_call: TRBD1; v_call: TRBV7-2; j_call: TRBJ1-2; cdr3_nt: TGTGCCAGCAGTCGAGCTGGACAGGATTGGATAGGTGGCTACACCTTC; cdr3_aa: CASSRAGQDWIGGYTF
clone_size: -; d_call: -; v_call: TRBV11-3; j_call: TRBJ2-2; cdr3_nt: TGTGCCAGCAGCCCCGAGAAAAACACCGGGGAGCTGTTTTTT; cdr3_aa: CASSPEKNTGELFF
clone_size: -; d_call: TRBD1; v_call: TRBV7-9; j_call: TRBJ1-2; cdr3_nt: TGTGCCAGCAGCTCACAGGGGGGCGGCTACACCTTC; cdr3_aa: CASSSQGGGYTF
clone_size: -; d_call: -; v_call: TRBV30; j_call: TRBJ1-3; cdr3_nt: TGTGCCTGGAGTCCGGCTGGATACACCATATATTTT; cdr3_aa: CAWSPAGYTIYF
clone_size: -; d_call: TRBD2; v_call: TRBV2; j_call: TRBJ2-1; cdr3_nt: TGTGCCAGCAGTGAAGGGGGGCGGGAGGACTCCTACAATGAGCAGTTCTTC; cdr3_aa: CASSEGGREDSYNEQFF
clone_size: -; d_call: TRBD1; v_call: TRBV18; j_call: TRBJ2-5; cdr3_nt: TGTGCCAGCTCACCTCCCAGACAGGGGGCTTATCAAGAGACCCAGTACTTC; cdr3_aa: CASSPPRQGAYQETQYF
clone_size: -; d_call: -; v_call: TRBV7-3; j_call: TRBJ2-5; cdr3_nt: TGTGCCAGCAGCTCCCCGGAACAGGCCGTAGAGACCCAGTACTTC; cdr3_aa: CASSSPEQAVETQYF
clone_size: few; d_call: TRBD1; v_call: TRBV7-9; j_call: TRBJ1-1; cdr3_nt: TGTGCCAGCAGCCCCGGGACAGGGAAGGTCAACACTGAAGCTTTCTTT; cdr3_aa: CASSPGTGKVNTEAFF
clone_size: few; d_call: TRBD1; v_call: TRBV5-1; j_call: TRBJ1-1; cdr3_nt: TGCGCCAGCAGCTTTTCCGGGACAGCCAACACTGAAGCTTTCTTT; cdr3_aa: CASSFSGTANTEAFF
clone_size: -; d_call: -; v_call: TRBV6-5; j_call: TRBJ2-5; cdr3_nt: TGTGCCAGCAGCCGAGGGGGCCGGGAGGAGACCCAGTACTTC; cdr3_aa: CASSRGGREETQYF
clone_size: -; d_call: TRBD2; v_call: TRBV14; j_call: TRBJ2-5; cdr3_nt: TGTGCCAGCAGCCAAGGAGCTAGCGGGGGAAGGGAGACCCAGTACTTC; cdr3_aa: CASSQGASGGRETQYF
clone_size: -; d_call: -; v_call: TRBV11-3; j_call: TRBJ2-3; cdr3_nt: TGTGCCAGCAGCTCCCCGTGGACAGCAGATACGCAGTATTTT; cdr3_aa: CASSSPWTADTQYF
clone_size: -; d_call: -; v_call: TRBV5-1; j_call: TRBJ2-1; cdr3_nt: TGCGCCAGCAGCTTGGCGACGCAGCCCCGGTTCTTC; cdr3_aa: CASSLATQPRFF
clone_size: -; d_call: TRBD1; v_call: TRBV11-2; j_call: TRBJ1-1; cdr3_nt: TGTGCCAGCAGCTCCGGACAGGGGGCCACTGAAGCTTTCTTT; cdr3_aa: CASSSGQGATEAFF
clone_size: few; d_call: TRBD2; v_call: TRBV6-1; j_call: TRBJ2-1; cdr3_nt: TGTGCCAGCAGTGAATACGGGAGGGCTAAAGACGATGAGCAGTTCTTC; cdr3_aa: CASSEYGRAKDDEQFF
clone_size: -; d_call: -; v_call: TRBV9; j_call: TRBJ1-1; cdr3_nt: TGTGCCAGCAGCGAGGGTTCGGTGGGCGTGGACACTGAAGCTTTCTTT; cdr3_aa: CASSEGSVGVDTEAFF
clone_size: -; d_call: -; v_call: TRBV2; j_call: TRBJ2-6; cdr3_nt: TGTGCCAGCACCCGACGGCTGGGGGCCTCTGGGGCCAACGTCCTGACTTTC; cdr3_aa: CASTRRLGASGANVLTF
clone_size: once; d_call: -; v_call: TRBV5-1; j_call: TRBJ1-1; cdr3_nt: TGCGCCAGCAACTTGGGGGCTGGGACTGAAGCTTTCTTT; cdr3_aa: CASNLGAGTEAFF
clone_size: -; d_call: -; v_call: TRBV12-5; j_call: TRBJ2-5; cdr3_nt: TGTGCTAGTGGCCCTTGGGGTTCGGAGACCCAGTACTTC; cdr3_aa: CASGPWGSETQYF
clone_size: few; d_call: -; v_call: TRBV9; j_call: TRBJ1-3; cdr3_nt: TGTGCCAGCAGCCGTGAAGGGGGCTCTGGAAACACCATATATTTT; cdr3_aa: CASSREGGSGNTIYF
clone_size: once; d_call: -; v_call: TRBV5-1; j_call: TRBJ2-5; cdr3_nt: TGCGCCAGCAGATCCGATTCGTACCAAGAGACCCAGTACTTC; cdr3_aa: CASRSDSYQETQYF
clone_size: -; d_call: -; v_call: TRBV27; j_call: TRBJ2-2; cdr3_nt: TGTGCCGCCATCGGGTCAAACACCGGGGAGCTGTTTTTT; cdr3_aa: CAAIGSNTGELFF
clone_size: once; d_call: -; v_call: TRBV6-1; j_call: TRBJ2-5; cdr3_nt: TGTGCCAGCAGTGAAAGGGACGACAGTTGGAGGCACTTC; cdr3_aa: CASSERDDSWRHF
clone_size: -; d_call: -; v_call: TRBV5-4; j_call: TRBJ2-3; cdr3_nt: TGTGCCAGCAGCCTTTCCGGGACTTACACAGATACGCAGTATTTT; cdr3_aa: CASSLSGTYTDTQYF
clone_size: -; d_call: -; v_call: TRBV30; j_call: TRBJ2-2; cdr3_nt: TGTGCCTGGAGTGCCCCATACGGTCGCTGGAACACCGGGGAGCTGTTTTTT; cdr3_aa: CAWSAPYGRWNTGELFF
clone_size: -; d_call: -; v_call: TRBV5-1; j_call: TRBJ2-3; cdr3_nt: TGCGCCAGCAGGGAAGACAACCTGGCAGATACGCAGTATTTT; cdr3_aa: CASREDNLADTQYF
clone_size: -; d_call: TRBD2; v_call: TRBV10-1; j_call: TRBJ2-7; cdr3_nt: TGCGCCAGCATGAGACTAGCGGGGGCGAAACCCTACGAGCAGTACTTC; cdr3_aa: CASMRLAGAKPYEQYF
clone_size: -; d_call: -; v_call: TRBV19; j_call: TRBJ1-1; cdr3_nt: TGTGCCAGTAACCGGGGGGGGAACGCTGAAGCTTTCTTT; cdr3_aa: CASNRGGNAEAFF
clone_size: -; d_call: TRBD2; v_call: TRBV7-6; j_call: TRBJ2-3; cdr3_nt: TGTGCCAGCAGCTTAGTCACTAGCGGGAACACAGATACGCAGTATTTT; cdr3_aa: CASSLVTSGNTDTQYF
clone_size: once; d_call: TRBD1; v_call: TRBV27; j_call: TRBJ1-2; cdr3_nt: TGTGCCAGCAGTTCAGATGCGCTCAGACAGGGTGGCTACACCTTC; cdr3_aa: CASSSDALRQGGYTF
clone_size: -; d_call: TRBD1; v_call: TRBV11-2; j_call: TRBJ1-1; cdr3_nt: TGTGCCAGCAGCTTAGATCATGTGTCAGGGGGCTCAGCTTTCTTT; cdr3_aa: CASSLDHVSGGSAFF
clone_size: -; d_call: TRBD1; v_call: TRBV7-6; j_call: TRBJ1-3; cdr3_nt: TGTGCCAGCAGCGTAGATGGACAGGGTGGGGACACCATATATTTT; cdr3_aa: CASSVDGQGGDTIYF
clone_size: -; d_call: -; v_call: TRBV6-5; j_call: TRBJ2-2; cdr3_nt: TGTGCCAGCAGAAAACCGACGGGAGACACCGGGGAGCTGTTTTTT; cdr3_aa: CASRKPTGDTGELFF
clone_size: -; d_call: -; v_call: TRBV18; j_call: TRBJ1-4; cdr3_nt: TGTGCCAGCTCACCGGGTGGGGCTGAAAAACTGTTTTTT; cdr3_aa: CASSPGGAEKLFF
clone_size: -; d_call: TRBD1; v_call: TRBV13; j_call: TRBJ1-1; cdr3_nt: TGTGCCAGCAGCTTTCGGACAGGGGTGAACACTGAAGCTTTCTTT; cdr3_aa: CASSFRTGVNTEAFF
clone_size: -; d_call: TRBD2; v_call: TRBV5-1; j_call: TRBJ2-1; cdr3_nt: TGCGCCAGCAGCACGAGGACTAGCGGGACCTATGAGCAGTTCTTC; cdr3_aa: CASSTRTSGTYEQFF
clone_size: -; d_call: -; v_call: TRBV11-1; j_call: TRBJ1-2; cdr3_nt: TGTGCCAGCAGCTTAGCAGGGAGCTACACCTTC; cdr3_aa: CASSLAGSYTF
clone_size: -; d_call: -; v_call: TRBV9; j_call: TRBJ2-1; cdr3_nt: TGTGCCAGCAGCCCTAGGGACATTGAGCAGTTCTTC; cdr3_aa: CASSPRDIEQFF
clone_size: -; d_call: -; v_call: TRBV5-6; j_call: TRBJ1-5; cdr3_nt: TGTGCCAGCAGCTACTCGATAAATCAGCCCCAGCATTTT; cdr3_aa: CASSYSINQPQHF
clone_size: once; d_call: TRBD2; v_call: TRBV14; j_call: TRBJ2-1; cdr3_nt: TGTGCCAGCAGACACAGCGGGGGGCCCCCACAGTTCTTC; cdr3_aa: CASRHSGGPPQFF
clone_size: -; d_call: TRBD2; v_call: TRBV7-6; j_call: TRBJ2-1; cdr3_nt: TGTGCCAGCAGCCCCATAGGGACTAGGCGGGTCAATGAGCAGTTCTTC; cdr3_aa: CASSPIGTRRVNEQFF
clone_size: -; d_call: -; v_call: TRBV5-1; j_call: TRBJ2-2; cdr3_nt: TGCGCCAGCAGCCAGATCCAGACGAACACCGGGGAGCTGTTTTTT; cdr3_aa: CASSQIQTNTGELFF
clone_size: -; d_call: TRBD2; v_call: TRBV10-3; j_call: TRBJ2-3; cdr3_nt: TGTGCCATCAGCGGCAGCGGGAGGACCAACACAGATACGCAGTATTTT; cdr3_aa: CAISGSGRTNTDTQYF
clone_size: -; d_call: -; v_call: TRBV6-5; j_call: TRBJ2-7; cdr3_nt: TGTGCCAGCAGTTACAACTCCCATGACGAGCAGTACTTC; cdr3_aa: CASSYNSHDEQYF
clone_size: -; d_call: -; v_call: TRBV2; j_call: TRBJ2-3; cdr3_nt: TGTGCCAGCAGTGGACAGCCGTCTAGCACAGATACGCAGTATTTT; cdr3_aa: CASSGQPSSTDTQYF
clone_size: -; d_call: -; v_call: TRBV5-1; j_call: TRBJ2-7; cdr3_nt: TGCGCCAGCAGCCCGCAGGGGGGTAGTGCCTACGAGCAGTACTTC; cdr3_aa: CASSPQGGSAYEQYF
clone_size: -; d_call: -; v_call: TRBV28; j_call: TRBJ2-1; cdr3_nt: TGTGCCAGCATCGGTATAGGACGGGACTACAATGAGCAGTTCTTC; cdr3_aa: CASIGIGRDYNEQFF
clone_size: -; d_call: TRBD1; v_call: TRBV7-8; j_call: TRBJ1-2; cdr3_nt: TGTGCCTCATCATATGGGACAGGGGAGTGGGGCTACACCTTC; cdr3_aa: CASSYGTGEWGYTF